This is a list of T cell receptor beta chains from one sample in a study of early T cells in non-severe SARS-CoV-2 infection. TCRdb re-called the 5' RACE reads with MiXCR, one entry per CDR3 protein. The table lists about 80,000 distinct CDR3 sequences, roughly an eighth of them singletons. Sequenced: whole blood. Receptors originate from an adult who was a healthcare worker with PCR-confirmed SARS-CoV-2 infection or an uninfected control (not recorded which). The CDR3 runs from the conserved cysteine through the conserved F or W. The D gene is left open where the match is weak. Clone size is given for some rows only: seen once, a few or many times, or a class if the clone is expanded.

CDR3 protein: CSLSSGQETQYF
CDR3 DNA: TGCAGCCTCTCTAGCGGACAAGAGACCCAGTACTTC
V gene: TRBV29-1
J gene: TRBJ2-5
D gene: TRBD2
clone size: few

CDR3 protein: CASSRPLDREEETQYF
CDR3 DNA: TGTGCCAGCAGCCGACCGCTAGACAGGGAGGAAGAGACCCAGTACTTC
V gene: TRBV11-3
J gene: TRBJ2-5
D gene: -
clone size: -

CDR3 protein: CASSFYSGGANTGELFF
CDR3 DNA: TGTGCCAGCAGCTTCTATAGCGGGGGGGCGAACACCGGGGAGCTGTTTTTT
V gene: TRBV7-9
J gene: TRBJ2-2
D gene: TRBD2
clone size: few

CDR3 protein: CASSNRGQSLSTDTQYF
CDR3 DNA: TGTGCCAGCAGCAACCGCGGACAGTCCCTTTCCACAGATACGCAGTATTTT
V gene: TRBV28
J gene: TRBJ2-3
D gene: -
clone size: -

CDR3 protein: CATSEGRQGHNNEQFF
CDR3 DNA: TGTGCCACCAGTGAGGGTCGTCAGGGGCACAACAATGAGCAGTTCTTC
V gene: TRBV24-1
J gene: TRBJ2-1
D gene: -
clone size: few

CDR3 protein: CASSFPGRDYEQYF
CDR3 DNA: TGTGCCAGCAGCTTCCCGGGACGGGACTACGAGCAGTACTTC
V gene: TRBV11-2
J gene: TRBJ2-7
D gene: -
clone size: many

CDR3 protein: CASSLRLAGKNEQFF
CDR3 DNA: TGTGCCAGCAGTTTACGACTAGCGGGGAAGAATGAGCAGTTCTTC
V gene: TRBV12-3/TRBV12-4
J gene: TRBJ2-1
D gene: TRBD2
clone size: -

CDR3 protein: CASSQGSGEAFF
CDR3 DNA: TGCGCCAGCAGCCAAGGGTCCGGTGAAGCTTTCTTT
V gene: TRBV4-1
J gene: TRBJ1-1
D gene: -
clone size: many

CDR3 protein: CASRRDTEAFF
CDR3 DNA: TGTGCCAGCAGGCGGGACACTGAAGCTTTCTTT
V gene: TRBV5-5
J gene: TRBJ1-1
D gene: -
clone size: few

CDR3 protein: CAWDTEGSSYNEQFF
CDR3 DNA: TGTGCCTGGGATACAGAAGGCAGCTCCTACAATGAGCAGTTCTTC
V gene: TRBV30
J gene: TRBJ2-1
D gene: -
clone size: many

CDR3 protein: CASRPDRDRVGEQYF
CDR3 DNA: TGTGCCAGCCGCCCAGACCGGGACAGGGTGGGCGAGCAGTACTTC
V gene: TRBV25-1
J gene: TRBJ2-7
D gene: TRBD1
clone size: few

CDR3 protein: CASSTGVREAFF
CDR3 DNA: TGTGCCAGCAGCACAGGGGTTAGGGAAGCTTTCTTT
V gene: TRBV12-3/TRBV12-4
J gene: TRBJ1-1
D gene: TRBD1
clone size: many

CDR3 protein: CATSPEFYGYTF
CDR3 DNA: TGTGCCACCAGCCCAGAGTTCTATGGCTACACCTTC
V gene: TRBV15
J gene: TRBJ1-2
D gene: -
clone size: -

CDR3 protein: CASSSDATFTFGELFF
CDR3 DNA: TGTGCCAGCAGCTCAGACGCCACCTTCACCTTTGGGGAGCTGTTTTTT
V gene: TRBV11-2
J gene: TRBJ2-2
D gene: -
clone size: many

CDR3 protein: CASRVGYTF
CDR3 DNA: TGTGCCTCCCGGGTTGGCTACACCTTC
V gene: TRBV2
J gene: TRBJ1-2
D gene: -
clone size: -

CDR3 protein: CATSDWDRGSYNEQFF
CDR3 DNA: TGTGCCACCAGTGACTGGGACCGTGGCTCCTACAATGAGCAGTTCTTC
V gene: TRBV24-1
J gene: TRBJ2-1
D gene: -
clone size: many

CDR3 protein: CSVGSSYNEQFF
CDR3 DNA: TGCAGCGTTGGGAGCTCCTACAATGAGCAGTTCTTC
V gene: TRBV29-1
J gene: TRBJ2-1
D gene: -
clone size: few

CDR3 protein: CASSPTGPGELFF
CDR3 DNA: TGTGCCAGCAGCCCTACAGGTCCCGGGGAGCTGTTTTTT
V gene: TRBV3-1
J gene: TRBJ2-2
D gene: -
clone size: -

CDR3 protein: CSVAPGQNQPQHF
CDR3 DNA: TGCAGCGTCGCCCCGGGGCAGAATCAGCCCCAGCATTTT
V gene: TRBV29-1
J gene: TRBJ1-5
D gene: -
clone size: -

CDR3 protein: CASSPSRYGSEKLFF
CDR3 DNA: TGTGCCAGCAGTCCCTCGCGATATGGGAGTGAAAAACTGTTTTTT
V gene: TRBV12-3/TRBV12-4
J gene: TRBJ1-4
D gene: -
clone size: many

CDR3 protein: CASNVGRVNEQFF
CDR3 DNA: TGTGCCAGCAATGTAGGGCGAGTTAATGAGCAGTTCTTC
V gene: TRBV2
J gene: TRBJ2-1
D gene: -
clone size: -

CDR3 protein: CASSTSGTVGETQYF
CDR3 DNA: TGTGCCAGCAGCACATCTGGGACCGTTGGGGAGACCCAGTACTTC
V gene: TRBV7-6
J gene: TRBJ2-5
D gene: -
clone size: many